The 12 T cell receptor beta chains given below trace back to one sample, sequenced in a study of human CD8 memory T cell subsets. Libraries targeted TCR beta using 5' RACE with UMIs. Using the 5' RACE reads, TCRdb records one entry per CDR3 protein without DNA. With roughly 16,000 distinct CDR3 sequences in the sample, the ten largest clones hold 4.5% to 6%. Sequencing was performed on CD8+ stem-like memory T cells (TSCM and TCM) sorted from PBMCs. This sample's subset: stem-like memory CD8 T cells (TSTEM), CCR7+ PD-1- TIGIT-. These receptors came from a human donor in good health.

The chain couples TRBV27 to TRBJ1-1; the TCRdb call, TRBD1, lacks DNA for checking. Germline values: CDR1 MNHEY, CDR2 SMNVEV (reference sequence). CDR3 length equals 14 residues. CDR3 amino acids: CASSLSPEGAEAFF.

The CDR3 region is CASSLGTSGNEQYF. This sequence joins TRBV12-3 or TRBV12-4 and TRBJ2-7; the TCRdb D gene call, TRBD2, has no DNA to confirm it. CDR3 length: 14 amino acids.

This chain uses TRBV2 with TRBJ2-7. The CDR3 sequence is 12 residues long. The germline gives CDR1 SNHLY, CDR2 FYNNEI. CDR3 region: CASSSRTNEQYF.

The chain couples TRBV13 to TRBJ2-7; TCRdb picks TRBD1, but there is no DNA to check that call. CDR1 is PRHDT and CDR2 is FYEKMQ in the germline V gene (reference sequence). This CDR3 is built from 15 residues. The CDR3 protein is CASSLAGQGSYEQYF.

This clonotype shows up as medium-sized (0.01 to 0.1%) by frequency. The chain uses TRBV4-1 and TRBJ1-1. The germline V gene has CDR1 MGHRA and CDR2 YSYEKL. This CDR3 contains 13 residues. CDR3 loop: CASSEGGNTEAFF.

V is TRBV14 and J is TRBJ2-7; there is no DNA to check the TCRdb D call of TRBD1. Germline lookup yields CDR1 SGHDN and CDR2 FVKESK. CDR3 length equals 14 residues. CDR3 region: CASSLGTGPYEQYF.

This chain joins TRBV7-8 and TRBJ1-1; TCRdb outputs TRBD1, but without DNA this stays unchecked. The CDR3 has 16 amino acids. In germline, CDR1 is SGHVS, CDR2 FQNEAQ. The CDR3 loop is CASSPGAGQKTTEAFF.

The CDR3 here is CASSLGIGGTDTQYF. The chain has TRBV7-3 and TRBJ2-3; TCRdb lists TRBD1, though no DNA is available to test this call. Germline V CDR1 and CDR2: SGHTA, FQGTGA. The CDR3 totals 15 residues.

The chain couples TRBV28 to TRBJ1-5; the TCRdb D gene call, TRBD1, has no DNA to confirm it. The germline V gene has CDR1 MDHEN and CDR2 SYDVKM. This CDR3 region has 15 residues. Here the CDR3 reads CASTIQGGYNQPQHF.

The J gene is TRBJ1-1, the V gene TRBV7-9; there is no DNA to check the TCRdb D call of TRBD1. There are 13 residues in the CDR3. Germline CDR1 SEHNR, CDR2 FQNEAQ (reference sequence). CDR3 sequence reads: CASSPSVRDEAFF. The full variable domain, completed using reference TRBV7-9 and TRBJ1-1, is DTGVSQNPRHKITKRGQNVTFRCDPISEHNRLYWYRQTLGQGPEFLTYFQNEAQLEKSRLLSDRFSAERPKGSFSTLEIQRTEQGDSAMYLCASSPSVRDEAFFGQGTRLTVV.

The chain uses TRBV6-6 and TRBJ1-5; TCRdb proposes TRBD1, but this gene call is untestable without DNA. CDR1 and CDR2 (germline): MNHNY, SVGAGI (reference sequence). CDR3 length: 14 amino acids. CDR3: CASSYGRGNQPQHF.

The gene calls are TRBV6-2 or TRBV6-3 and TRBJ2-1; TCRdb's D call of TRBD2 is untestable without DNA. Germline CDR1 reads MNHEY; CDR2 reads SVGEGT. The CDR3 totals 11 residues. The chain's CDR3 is CASISGTVQFF.